The next 18 T cell receptor beta chains were all read from a single sample in a study of monozygotic twins with inflammatory bowel disease. TCRdb reworked the 5' RACE reads into one entry per CDR3 protein, no DNA. The table lists a few hundred thousand distinct CDR3 sequences. The sample taken for sequencing was blood. All receptors come from a human donor with ulcerative colitis or Crohn's disease, or a healthy co-twin of an affected twin (not recorded which).

The chain links TRBV27 to TRBJ2-3. The CDR3 is 15 amino acids. CDR1 and CDR2 from the germline V gene are MNHEY and SMNVEV (reference sequence). Here the CDR3 reads CASSVGISSTDTQYF.

The V and J genes are TRBV7-9 and TRBJ2-5. This CDR3 contains 16 residues. Germline V gene data show CDR1 as SEHNR and CDR2 as FQNEAQ (reference sequence). CDR3 region: CASSLDRQSVQETQYF.

The chain uses TRBV7-2 and TRBJ2-1; the TCRdb D gene call, TRBD1, has no DNA to confirm it. This CDR3 region has 14 residues. Germline V gene sequence: CDR1 SGHTA, CDR2 FQGNSA. The CDR3 sequence: CASSQGRQVNEQFF.

V gene TRBV6-2 or TRBV6-3 combines with J gene TRBJ2-1; TCRdb's assignment of TRBD2 cannot be checked, as there is no DNA. From germline, CDR1 is MNHEY and CDR2 SVGEGT. The CDR3 has 17 amino acids. CDR3 protein: CASSYSVGLAGGNEQFF.

The gene calls are TRBV11-2 and TRBJ1-1. This CDR3 is built from 13 residues. CDR1 and CDR2 (germline): SGHAT, FQNNGV. This chain's CDR3 is CASSLEGEVKAFF.

The J gene is TRBJ1-5, the V gene TRBV12-3 or TRBV12-4. This CDR3 is built from 12 residues. CDR3 loop: CASSSRDQPQHF.

The rearrangement joins TRBV5-1 to TRBJ2-6; TCRdb's D call, TRBD2, is unchecked because there is no DNA. Germline V CDR1 and CDR2: SGHRS, YFSETQ. The CDR3 runs to 17 residues. The CDR3 reads CASSLLVTRPGANVLTF.

The J gene is TRBJ2-2, the V gene TRBV11-2; TCRdb calls TRBD2, which cannot be checked without DNA. The CDR3 loop spans 19 amino acids. Germline V CDR1 and CDR2: SGHAT, FQNNGV. The chain's CDR3 is CASSPRLAGGPSGTGELFF.

The rearrangement uses TRBV15 and TRBJ1-1. Germline lookup yields CDR1 LNHNV and CDR2 YYDKDF (reference sequence). This CDR3 spans 12 amino acids. The CDR3: CATSKDRGEAFF.

This sequence joins TRBV7-9 and TRBJ1-5. Germline CDR1 and CDR2: SEHNR and FQNEAQ (reference sequence). There are 15 residues in the CDR3. The CDR3 loop reads CASSLGGGLDQPQYF. The whole variable domain, remainder taken from reference TRBV7-9 and TRBJ1-5, is DTGVSQNPRHKITKRGQNVTFRCDPISEHNRLYWYRQTLGQGPEFLTYFQNEAQLEKSRLLSDRFSAERPKGSFSTLEIQRTEQGDSAMYLCASSLGGGLDQPQYFGDGTRLSIL.

V usage is TRBV6-1 and J usage is TRBJ2-2; there is no DNA to check the TCRdb D call of TRBD2. CDR1 is MNHNS and CDR2 is SASEGT in the germline V gene. This CDR3 is 18 amino acids long. The CDR3 sequence: CASSEATSGTPDTGELFF.

This chain uses TRBV3-1 with TRBJ2-5; TCRdb's assignment of TRBD1 cannot be checked, as there is no DNA. The germline CDR1 and CDR2 sequences are LGHDT and YNNKEL (reference sequence). There are 16 residues in the CDR3. CDR3 amino acids: CASSRLKDRNQETQYF.

The V gene is TRBV5-1, the J gene TRBJ2-7; the TCRdb D gene call, TRBD1, has no DNA to confirm it. Germline V gives CDR1 SGHRS, CDR2 YFSETQ. This CDR3 comprises 16 residues. CDR3 sequence reads: CASSSGGDRGNYEQYF. Using reference TRBV5-1 and TRBJ2-7 for the parts outside the CDR3, the full variable domain is KAGVTQTPRYLIKTRGQQVTLSCSPISGHRSVSWYQQTPGQGLQFLFEYFSETQRNKGNFPGRFSGRQFSNSRSEMNVSTLELGDSALYLCASSSGGDRGNYEQYFGPGTRLTVT.

The CDR3 loop is CASSPQRNSGNTIYF. The V gene is TRBV6-5, the J gene TRBJ1-3. The CDR3 loop spans 15 amino acids. From germline, CDR1 is MNHEY and CDR2 SVGAGI.

The chain has TRBV24-1 and TRBJ2-1; no DNA is available, so the TRBD2 call from TCRdb remains unchecked. CDR1 and CDR2 (germline): KGHDR, SFDVKD. This CDR3 region has 15 residues. The CDR3: CATSASGGVYNEQFF.

The chain recombines TRBV5-4 with TRBJ2-7; as DNA is missing, the TRBD1 call by TCRdb cannot be tested. This CDR3 comprises 14 residues. CDR1 SGHNT and CDR2 YYREEE come from the germline V gene (reference sequence). The CDR3 here is CASSTRDRGHEQYF.

Here the CDR3 reads CSASRGFSGANVLTF. The chain employs TRBV20-1 and TRBJ2-6; TCRdb returns TRBD1, unconfirmable since there is no DNA. The V gene's germline CDR1 is DFQATT and CDR2 SNEGSKA (reference sequence). The CDR3 covers 15 residues.

The V call is TRBV5-1, the J call TRBJ2-7; TCRdb lists TRBD1, though no DNA is available to test this call. The germline V gene has CDR1 SGHRS and CDR2 YFSETQ. The CDR3 runs to 16 residues. The chain's CDR3 is CASSLYRPGQAAEQYF.